The entry below describes one T cell receptor beta chain. There are a few counts of this clonotype. Its antigen is unknown. One base away there is no much larger clone; base qualities are not given. The data are from a study of blood T cells in healthy people across ages (dated by TCRdb to between 2014 and 2016). About the study as a whole: In model experiments, template switching captured roughly one uniquely barcoded TCR beta cDNA molecule for every two T cells. Age-related changes in TCR beta repertoire diversity were measured in the study by deep sequencing normalized with unique cDNA molecular identifiers. Using the same blood draw, the study looked at two additional independent replicas of 1 million unique cDNA reads for two donors, one aged 18 to 30 and the other aged 80 or older. The donors were divided into four age groups: young (average around 16 years), middle-aged (around 37), aged (about 62) and long-lived (around 87). General study outcomes and caveats: The percentage of naive T cells measured by flow cytometry correlated strongly with observed TCR beta diversity. Compared with the aged group, the long-lived group had more naive CD4+ T cells, fewer expanded clones and increased TCR diversity, suggesting age selection. Because the CMV infection status of the donors was unknown, age-related changes in expanded clonotypes may potentially have been confounded. Conclusive comparison of naive and antigen-experienced compartments was prevented by the profiling of bulk unsorted PBMCs. As age increased, observed TCR beta diversity per million T cells dropped in a roughly linear way, and a significant reduction was already evident by age 40. Estimates of total diversity from one million sequenced T cells were regarded as lower bounds and underestimates.

The library was made by 5' RACE. For sequencing, an Illumina HiSeq 2500 was employed. A second PCR of about 6 to 11 cycles was performed with a sample-barcoded 5' primer and a J-beta primer mix. A unique molecular identifier was introduced onto each TCR beta cDNA molecule by a template-switch 5' adaptor carrying 12 random nucleotides. Each sample yielded at least 2.5 million CDR3-containing paired-end reads. All of the RNA was converted into first-strand cDNA using the Mint cDNA synthesis kit, with a TRBC-specific oligonucleotide serving as the primer. Following uracil-DNA glycosylase treatment, all cDNA underwent a first 18-cycle PCR with the universal primers M1SS and BC2_uni_R. The source study handled its data this way. Normalization of each sample was performed by random selection of 1 million high-quality reads, each carrying a distinct molecular identifier. Reads sharing molecular identifiers were discarded rather than binned into consensus sequences. MiTCR, with a Q25 quality threshold and the strictest error-elimination algorithm, was used for CDR3 identification, clonotype clustering and error correction. A nonparametric unseen species model with Euler transformation was used to estimate a lower bound on total TCR beta diversity. The public reads were run again by TCRdb, first through fastp at Q25 and then through MiXCR, and only productive beta chains were kept. Duplicate CDR3 protein sequences are folded into a single record with the most common DNA and genes. The V and J calls follow TCRdb's processing rather than the paper's. Across this sample there are around 1,000,000 distinct CDR3 sequences, with about 25% seen only once. The ten biggest clones cover around 0.75% of the sample.

Donors were 40 or so systemically healthy Caucasian individuals from Russia aged roughly 6 to 90 years. Around 10 milliliters of peripheral blood were collected from each donor into EDTA-treated Vacutainer tubes. Ficoll-Paque density-gradient centrifugation was used to isolate PBMCs, with at least 6.5 million per sample. Trizol reagent was used to extract total RNA from the PBMCs, yielding at least 6 micrograms per sample. Naive CD45RAhigh/CD27high T cell percentages were measured by flow cytometry on a PBMC aliquot from every donor. CDR1 and CDR2, per the germline V gene (reference sequence), are DFQATT and SNEGSKA. Measured from the cysteine to the phenylalanine, the CDR3 is 14 residues long. The CDR3 DNA has 42 bases and is translated from base 1. At the junction V is shortened by 6 bases and J by 1 base; bases outside the gene matches: 5. These data also formed part of another study, on T cells of mothers and their children. The second source states: Donors were nine systemically healthy Caucasian individuals: three mothers and their six children. cDNA synthesis consumed the entire amount of extracted RNA, loaded at about 1.6 ug RNA in each 15 ul reaction. In the second PCR, the M1S primer added sample barcodes and 2-4 random nucleotides. Over 8 million TCR beta CDR3 reads were obtained for each mother, and millions of reads were obtained for each child. Thymic selection shapes the output of TCR recombination in a similar way in related and unrelated pairs, and inherited differences have a minor effect. Normalized repertoire overlap in related mother-child pairs was always slightly higher than in unrelated mother-child pairs, but the difference was never significant. Persistent microchimeric T cell clones were not detected, at a sensitivity of about 100 clones per million clonotypes. Deep NGS was used in the study to compare the TCR beta repertoires of mothers and children and to look for features that separate related mother-child pairs from unrelated individuals. Mothers averaged roughly 40 +/- 4 years of age and children averaged roughly 12 +/- 4 years. Libraries were sequenced on Illumina HiSeq 2000 with 100+100 nt paired-end reads after adapter ligation with NEBNext reagents. To avoid cross-contamination, the mother libraries and the child libraries were prepared a month apart and sequenced in separate runs. Between roughly 500,000 and 2,300,000 distinct TCR beta clonotypes were identified per donor. Naive TCR beta clonotypes were estimated from low-frequency clonotypes matched to each donor's FACS-determined naive share, without sorting.

Material: blood. The clonotype was recovered from a girl aged 2 to 9 in good health. The rearrangement combines TRBV20-1 with TRBJ2-2; 7 central nucleotides agree with TRBD1. The CDR3 protein is CSAPRQGNTGELFF. The DNA is as follows: TGCAGTGCACCTAGACAGGGGAACACCGGGGAGCTGTTTTTT.